A single sample is the source of the 29 T cell receptor beta chains below, sequenced in a study of identical twins. TCRdb itself ran the 5' RACE reads through MiXCR, one entry per CDR3 protein. The repertoire has 540,000 or so distinct CDR3 sequences, around 20% of them found once; the top ten carry more than 0.4%. The same sample was also used in a study of yellow fever vaccine responses in identical twins.

The specimen sequenced was CD4+ T cells sorted from blood. These receptors originate from a woman younger than 35 in good health.

The rearrangement joins TRBV29-1 to TRBJ2-1; 10 bases map to TRBD2. The CDR3 has 16 amino acids. Germline V gene lookup returns CDR1 SQVTM and CDR2 ANQGSEA. V lost 4 bases to trimming and J lost 2 bases; unmatched junction nucleotides: 8. CDR3 coding DNA: TGCAGCGTTGTTCTTATAGCGGGGGGACCCTACAATGAGCAGTTCTTC. It specifies CSVVLIAGGPYNEQFF.

The gene calls are TRBV7-9 and TRBJ2-7, with 7 bases matching TRBD1. From germline, CDR1 is SEHNR and CDR2 FQNEAQ (reference sequence). Trimming removed 4 bases from V and 2 bases from J; junction bases left unmatched: 8. This CDR3 has 15 amino acids. The CDR3 is CASSWETGNPYEQYF. For the CDR3, the DNA is TGTGCCAGCAGCTGGGAGACAGGGAATCCCTACGAGCAGTACTTC. Complete variable domain (other parts from reference TRBV7-9 and TRBJ2-7): DTGVSQNPRHKITKRGQNVTFRCDPISEHNRLYWYRQTLGQGPEFLTYFQNEAQLEKSRLLSDRFSAERPKGSFSTLEIQRTEQGDSAMYLCASSWETGNPYEQYFGPGTRLTVT.

In its sample, this clonotype was seen a few times. This rearrangement joins TRBV10-2 to TRBJ1-6; 7 positions match TRBD1. The length of the CDR3 is 14 residues. Germline values: CDR1 WSHSY, CDR2 SAAADI. The junction had 3 bases not matched to a gene; V was cut back by 3 bases and J by 7 bases. CDR3 sequence: CASSEQGYNSPLHF. For the CDR3, the DNA is TGCGCCAGCAGTGAACAGGGGTACAATTCACCCCTCCACTTT.

This clonotype was found a few times. V is TRBV20-1 and J is TRBJ1-1; D call uncertain. Per germline, CDR1 DFQATT and CDR2 SNEGSKA (reference sequence). Trimming removed 5 bases from V and 4 bases from J, with 11 bases in between. The CDR3 runs to 12 residues. As DNA, the CDR3 is TGCAGTGCTCCTTACTTGGGCACTGAAGCTTTCTTT. Encoded protein: CSAPYLGTEAFF.

V usage is TRBV20-1 and J usage is TRBJ2-7, with D possibly TRBD2 on 6 matching bases. The CDR3 extends over 13 amino acids. Trimming pared 7 bases from V and 2 bases from J, leaving 15 bases between. CDR1 and CDR2 from the germline V gene are DFQATT and SNEGSKA (reference sequence). The CDR3 loop reads CSGRGGGTYEQYF. For the CDR3, the DNA is TGCAGTGGGAGGGGCGGAGGAACCTACGAGCAGTACTTC.

A few counts support this clonotype. This rearrangement joins TRBV11-1 to TRBJ2-6; D unresolved. Trimming pared 1 base from V and 0 bases from J, leaving 16 bases between. CDR1 is SGHAT, CDR2 FQDESV, per germline (reference sequence). The CDR3 consists of 19 residues. As DNA, the CDR3 is TGTGCCAGCAGCTTAGGACGGTCCCAGACGGCCTCTGGGGCCAACGTCCTGACTTTC. Protein sequence: CASSLGRSQTASGANVLTF. The variable domain in full, with the rest retrieved from reference TRBV11-1 and TRBJ2-6, is EAEVAQSPRYKITEKSQAVAFWCDPISGHATLYWYRQILGQGPELLVQFQDESVVDDSQLPKDRFSAERLKGVDSTLKIQPAELGDSAMYLCASSLGRSQTASGANVLTFGAGSRLTVL.

The V and J genes are TRBV3-1 and TRBJ2-7; 11 bases are shared with TRBD2. The CDR3 is 16 amino acids. J was trimmed by 2 bases and V by 4 bases; bases with no gene match: 7. CDR1 and CDR2 from the germline V gene are LGHDT and YNNKEL (reference sequence). CDR3 nucleotides: TGTGCCAGCAGCCGACTAGCGGGGACGACAACCTACGAGCAGTACTTC. It is translated as CASSRLAGTTTYEQYF.

This clonotype was counted between two and nine times. The rearrangement uses TRBV6-5 and TRBJ2-1, with D maybe TRBD1 (5 bases). This CDR3 comprises 15 residues. CDR1 and CDR2 (germline): MNHEY, SVGAGI. V was trimmed by 6 bases and J by 4 bases, leaving 16 bases between them. The CDR3 bases are TGTGCCAGCAGCTATAGGAATGGGGCTTACAATGAGCAGTTCTTC. Translated: CASSYRNGAYNEQFF.

This clonotype was found a few times. The chain joins TRBV10-3 to TRBJ2-1; the match to TRBD2 covers 8 bases. The CDR3 runs to 14 residues. V lost 10 bases, J lost 5 bases, and 10 bases stayed unmatched. Looked up from germline, CDR1 is ENHRY and CDR2 is SYGVKD. The CDR3 spells CATQGSGVHNEQFF. The CDR3 region has the DNA TGTGCCACCCAGGGTAGCGGGGTGCACAATGAGCAGTTCTTC.

This clonotype came up a few times. The V call is TRBV12-3 or TRBV12-4, the J call TRBJ2-4; D remains ambiguous. CDR3 size: 14 residues. V was pared by 6 bases and J by 7 bases, with 16 bases between. The CDR3 spells CASRNEAILNIQYF. The CDR3 DNA is TGTGCCAGCAGAAACGAGGCAATTTTGAACATTCAGTACTTC.

There are a few counts of this clonotype. The genes are TRBV20-1 and TRBJ1-2, with TRBD1 matching over 10 bases. There are 13 residues in the CDR3. V shed 6 bases and J 4 bases; nucleotides not matched to a gene: 5. Germline assignment: CDR1 DFQATT and CDR2 SNEGSKA (reference sequence). CDR3 residues: CSAVGTGVYGYTF. In DNA, the CDR3 is TGCAGTGCCGTAGGGACAGGGGTCTATGGCTACACCTTC.

This chain uses TRBV20-1 with TRBJ2-3; D remains unclear. Between the trimmed V and J ends, which lost 2 bases and 0 bases, there was a span of 9 bases. Germline V gives CDR1 DFQATT, CDR2 SNEGSKA (reference sequence). The length of the CDR3 is 14 residues. DNA for the CDR3: TGCAGTGCTAGAAGGACCCATAGCACAGATACGCAGTATTTT. This codes for CSARRTHSTDTQYF.

In nucleotides, the CDR3 is TGCGCCAGCGGGAAGATCGGAGGCTCTTACGAGCAGTACGTC. Translating it yields CASGKIGGSYEQYV. V usage is TRBV10-2 and J usage is TRBJ2-7, with a weak D call TRBD2 (5 bases). The CDR3 has 14 residues. CDR1 WSHSY and CDR2 SAAADI come from the germline V gene. Deletions cut 8 bases from V and 4 bases from J, with 18 bases between.

The rearrangement links TRBV10-3 to TRBJ1-5; 8 nucleotides line up with TRBD1. The CDR3 contains 14 residues. Germline V CDR1 and CDR2: ENHRY, SYGVKD. V lost 6 bases, J lost 4 bases, and 5 bases stayed unmatched. The CDR3 spells CAISSGQENQPQHF. For the CDR3, the DNA is TGTGCCATCAGCTCGGGACAGGAAAATCAGCCCCAGCATTTT.

In this sample, this clonotype turned up a few times. The J gene is TRBJ2-1, the V gene TRBV11-2; D is possibly TRBD2 (5 bases). V lost 4 bases and J lost 4, with 14 bases in between. CDR3 length: 15 residues. The V gene's germline CDR1 is SGHAT and CDR2 FQNNGV. CDR3 in DNA: TGTGCCAGCAGCTCCAAAGGACTGATTTACAATGAGCAGTTCTTC. It is translated as CASSSKGLIYNEQFF.

The chain uses TRBV3-1 and TRBJ1-5; TRBD1 matches at 9 bases. Looked up from germline, CDR1 is LGHDT and CDR2 is YNNKEL (reference sequence). This CDR3 is 16 amino acids long. Unmatched junction bases numbered 5, after V lost 4 bases and J lost 1 base. Here the CDR3 reads CASSPGTGKSNQPQHF. The CDR3 nucleotides read TGTGCCAGCAGCCCCGGGACAGGGAAAAGCAATCAGCCCCAGCATTTT.

This clonotype was detected many times. The gene calls are TRBV20-1 and TRBJ2-1, with 7 bases lining up with TRBD2. The length of the CDR3 is 17 residues. The germline CDR1 and CDR2 sequences are DFQATT and SNEGSKA (reference sequence). V shed 5 bases, J shed 0 bases, and the junction held 13 bases outside the gene matches. The CDR3: CSAPKGGYYSSYNEQFF. The CDR3 bases are TGCAGTGCTCCAAAGGGAGGGTATTATAGCTCCTACAATGAGCAGTTCTTC.

This clonotype occurred a few times. The V call is TRBV7-6, the J call TRBJ2-3, with 9 positions matching TRBD1. Germline-derived CDR1 and CDR2 are SGHVS and FNYEAQ. The CDR3 spans 15 residues. The J segment lost 6 bases and the V segment lost 5 bases, leaving 9 bases of the junction unmatched. The CDR3 DNA follows: TGTGCCAGCAGCCACCGGGACAGGGACCCCGATACGCAGTATTTT. Amino acid sequence: CASSHRDRDPDTQYF.

V is TRBV6-1 and J is TRBJ1-6, with D perhaps TRBD1 (5 bases). The germline CDR1 and CDR2 sequences are MNHNS and SASEGT. With 2 bases removed from V and 4 bases from J, the gap between germline ends came to 12 bases. This CDR3 region has 16 residues. In nucleotides, the CDR3 is TGTGCCAGCAGTGAACTTGTGACAGCTTATAATTCACCCCTCCACTTT. This sequence encodes CASSELVTAYNSPLHF.

V and J are TRBV24-1 and TRBJ2-5; unclear D gene. The CDR3 is 12 residues long. With 0 bases removed from V and 5 bases from J, the gap between germline ends came to 3 bases. Looked up from germline, CDR1 is KGHDR and CDR2 is SFDVKD. The CDR3 reads CATSDLLETQYF. The CDR3 nucleotides are TGTGCCACCAGTGATTTGCTCGAGACCCAGTACTTC.

The rearrangement joins TRBV7-3 to TRBJ1-1, with D maybe TRBD1 (6 bases). CDR1 and CDR2 (germline): SGHTA, FQGTGA. Between the trimmed V and J ends, which lost 5 bases and 0 bases, there was a span of 19 bases. There are 17 residues in the CDR3. The CDR3 loop reads CASSPQRGAGMNTEAFF. In DNA form, the CDR3 reads TGTGCCAGCAGCCCACAGCGGGGGGCTGGTATGAACACTGAAGCTTTCTTT.

Only a few counts were recorded for this clonotype. This rearrangement joins TRBV7-9 to TRBJ2-1; D gene unclear. The germline V gene encodes CDR1 SEHNR and CDR2 FQNEAQ (reference sequence). V dropped 4 bases and J dropped 6 bases, with 10 bases sitting between them. The CDR3 covers 13 residues. The CDR3 reads CASSSPNGNEQFF. The CDR3 DNA sequence: TGTGCCAGCAGCTCCCCCAATGGCAATGAGCAGTTCTTC.

This clonotype was seen only a few times. V and J are TRBV12-1 and TRBJ2-2. TRBV12-1 is listed as a pseudogene. The CDR3 is made up of 15 amino acids. As DNA, the CDR3 is TGTGCCAGCAGCCTCGGAGAGGCGAACACCGGGGAGCTGTTTTTT. Its translation: CASSLGEANTGELFF.

The V and J genes are TRBV20-1 and TRBJ1-2, with 7 nucleotides matching TRBD1. The CDR3 has 14 residues. Germline-derived CDR1 and CDR2 are DFQATT and SNEGSKA (reference sequence). The junction had 9 bases not matched to a gene; V was cut back by 1 base and J by 7 bases. CDR3 bases: TGCAGTGCTAGAGTGGCCGCCCAGGGGGGTGGCTACACCTTC. Protein sequence: CSARVAAQGGGYTF.

A few counts support this clonotype. The chain combines TRBV28 with TRBJ2-7; TRBD2 matches 8 bases. The germline V gene has CDR1 MDHEN and CDR2 SYDVKM. Trimming removed 8 bases from V and 2 bases from J; junction bases left unmatched: 11. The CDR3 spans 15 residues. As DNA, the CDR3 is TGTGCCAGCGCTATCCTAGCGGGCTTAGCCTACGAGCAGTACTTC. Translating it yields CASAILAGLAYEQYF. Full variable domain (missing parts from reference TRBV28 and TRBJ2-7): DVKVTQSSRYLVKRTGEKVFLECVQDMDHENMFWYRQDPGLGLRLIYFSYDVKMKEKGDIPEGYSVSREKKERFSLILESASTNQTSMYLCASAILAGLAYEQYFGPGTRLTVT.

This clonotype was seen only a few times. The chain joins TRBV7-9 to TRBJ1-2; D remains ambiguous. This CDR3 spans 13 amino acids. With 1 base removed from V and 3 bases from J, the gap between germline ends came to 6 bases. Germline values: CDR1 SEHNR, CDR2 FQNEAQ (reference sequence). The CDR3 DNA is TGTGCCAGCAGCTTAGACGCATACTATGGCTACACCTTC. This translates into CASSLDAYYGYTF.

The V and J genes are TRBV20-1 and TRBJ1-2, with unresolved D. There are 13 residues in the CDR3. The V end was cut by 0 bases, the J end by 3 bases, with 8 bases between. Germline CDR1 DFQATT, CDR2 SNEGSKA (reference sequence). The CDR3 loop is CSARDSPDYGYTF. In DNA, the CDR3 is TGCAGTGCTAGAGATTCACCCGACTATGGCTACACCTTC.

The gene calls are TRBV20-1 and TRBJ2-7; no reliable D call. This CDR3 is built from 11 residues. V was shortened by 5 bases and J by 5 bases, with 10 bases between the two germline ends. Looked up from germline, CDR1 is DFQATT and CDR2 is SNEGSKA (reference sequence). The CDR3 sequence: CSASPRDEQYF. CDR3 nucleotides: TGCAGTGCTTCCCCCCGGGACGAGCAGTACTTC.

The V and J genes are TRBV2 and TRBJ2-3; TRBD1 or TRBD2 may be the D gene (5 bases each). The germline V and J ends were trimmed by 5 bases and 1 base, with 13 bases remaining between them. This CDR3 contains 15 residues. Germline V CDR1 and CDR2: SNHLY, FYNNEI. The CDR3 spells CASSRQPLGTDTQYF. The CDR3 coding sequence is TGTGCCAGCAGTCGACAGCCACTAGGCACAGATACGCAGTATTTT.